The 2 T cell receptor beta chains below come from one sample, sequenced in a study of blood T cell repertoires in COVID-19. Measured with immunoSEQ multiplex PCR; TCRdb has only the in-frame clones, and not every one. The table includes approximately 110,000 clones, over 80% detected once. Sample: peripheral blood. These receptors were collected from a woman in her fifties or sixties with acute or convalescent COVID-19.

The chain joins TRBV24-1 to TRBJ1-1; 8 bases line up with TRBD1. Germline V CDR1 and CDR2: KGHDR, SFDVKD. The ends lost 8 bases at V and 5 bases at J; junction bases unmatched: 6. This CDR3 has 13 residues. As DNA, the CDR3 is TGTGCCACCACCGACAGGGGTGGGACTGAAGCTTTCTTT. As protein: CATTDRGGTEAFF.

This CDR3 reads CSAGDRGGQPQHF. The CDR3 DNA follows: TGCAGCGCCGGGGACCGAGGGGGTCAGCCCCAGCATTTT. V is TRBV29-1 and J is TRBJ1-5; D possibly corresponds to TRBD1 (6 bases). This CDR3 has 13 residues. Per germline, CDR1 SQVTM and CDR2 ANQGSEA. Trimming took off 7 bases at V and 6 bases at J, with 16 bases between the two ends.